This is a list of T cell receptor beta chains from one sample in a study of T cell repertoires in cytomegalovirus infection. For these TCRs, the target antigens are not known. TCRdb re-called the reads with MiXCR, one entry per CDR3 protein. The data contain about half a million distinct CDR3 sequences, 30% to 40% of them singletons. The material sequenced was cultured PBMCs, taken from culture after CMV antigen stimulation. These receptors were collected from a human donor in good health (CMV status not recorded). Some clones in this sample may be carry-over from other donors' samples. Both conserved end residues are part of each CDR3. D genes are given only for firm matches. Not every row has a clone size; where given, it reads once, few, many or a size class.

-	TRBV7-9	TRBJ1-1	-	TGTGCCAGCAGCCGTGCGAACACTGAAGCTTTCTTT	CASSRANTEAFF
-	TRBV4-1	TRBJ1-1	-	TGCGCCAGCAGCCCCCCAGTGCGGGTGCTAGAAACTGAAGCTTTCTTT	CASSPPVRVLETEAFF
TRBD2	TRBV7-2	TRBJ2-7	many	TGTGCCAGCAGCATTAGCGGGACTTCCTACGAGCAGTACTTC	CASSISGTSYEQYF
-	TRBV6-2/TRBV6-3	TRBJ1-3	-	TGTGCCAGCGCAAAAGGGACAACTGGAAACACCATATATTTT	CASAKGTTGNTIYF
-	TRBV28	TRBJ1-5	many	TGTGCCAGCAGTCCCATCTCTCAGCCCCAGCATTTT	CASSPISQPQHF
-	TRBV7-2	TRBJ1-2	-	TGTGCCAGCAGGGGACCGGGCCGCTTGGGTCCTGGCTACACCTTC	CASRGPGRLGPGYTF
TRBD1	TRBV5-1	TRBJ1-1	-	TGCGCCAGCAGCCGTCGAACAGGGGTCGAGAACACTGAAGCTTTCTTT	CASSRRTGVENTEAFF
-	TRBV28	TRBJ2-7	few	TGTGCCAGCAGTAGTAAGGGGTACGAGCAGTACTTC	CASSSKGYEQYF
-	TRBV7-2	TRBJ2-5	many	TGTGCCAGCAGCCCGGGACGGCAAGAGACCCAGTACTTC	CASSPGRQETQYF
-	TRBV7-2	TRBJ2-2	few	TGTGCCAGCAGCTCGCGGGGGCAATGGTCCGGGGAGCTGTTTTTT	CASSSRGQWSGELFF
TRBD1	TRBV4-3	TRBJ2-1	-	TGCGCCAGCAGCCAAACGGGACAGGGGATCAGCAATGAGCAGTTCTTC	CASSQTGQGISNEQFF
TRBD2	TRBV12-3/TRBV12-4	TRBJ2-1	-	TGTGCCAGCAGTCCGACAGACCTAGTGGGAGGGCGGCGGGTCGGTGAGCAGTTCTTC	CASSPTDLVGGRRVGEQFF
-	TRBV11-3	TRBJ1-1	-	TGTGCCAGCAGCTTCCGGCGTACCGCTGAAGCTTTCTTT	CASSFRRTAEAFF
-	TRBV5-1	TRBJ2-1	-	TGCGCCAGCCCAGCGTTGGGTTCGTGGAATGAGCAGTTCTTC	CASPALGSWNEQFF
-	TRBV12-3/TRBV12-4	TRBJ1-1	few	TGTGCCAGCAGTTTAGGGACATTTAACACTGAAGCTTTCTTT	CASSLGTFNTEAFF
-	TRBV7-9	TRBJ1-1	-	TGTGCCAGCAGCTTATCCGCAGGGGTGAACACTGAAGCTTTCTTT	CASSLSAGVNTEAFF
-	TRBV6-6	TRBJ1-1	-	TGTGCCAGCAGTGCAACCGGGACGGCGAGCGAAGCTTTCTTT	CASSATGTASEAFF
TRBD2	TRBV25-1	TRBJ2-1	-	TGTGCCAGCACCCGAAGCGCTAGCGGGAGAAGGTTTGATGAGCAGTTCTTC	CASTRSASGRRFDEQFF
-	TRBV12-3/TRBV12-4	TRBJ2-7	-	TGTGCCAGCAGCCCCCCGGGCCCCTTATCTAATCGGGAGCAGTACTTC	CASSPPGPLSNREQYF
-	TRBV29-1	TRBJ2-7	-	TGCAGCGTAAGGAGCCTCTACGAGCAGTACTTC	CSVRSLYEQYF
-	TRBV4-1	TRBJ1-4	few	TGCGCCAGCAGCCAAGAAGGGACGGATGAAAAACTGTTTTTT	CASSQEGTDEKLFF
-	TRBV27	TRBJ1-1	many	TGTGCCAGCAGTTTAACGGGCAGGGTGCGGACTGAAGCTTTCTTT	CASSLTGRVRTEAFF
TRBD1	TRBV7-2	TRBJ1-2	many	TGTGCCAGCAGCCCCCGGACAGGGGGCGGCTATGGCTACACCTTC	CASSPRTGGGYGYTF
TRBD1	TRBV7-2	TRBJ1-2	-	TGTGCCAGCAGGCCCAGGGGGCGGGCTAACTATGGCTACACCTTC	CASRPRGRANYGYTF
-	TRBV10-3	TRBJ1-6	-	TGTGCCATCAGTGACCGAGGACAGCAAAATACTTCACCCCTCCACTTT	CAISDRGQQNTSPLHF